This TCR beta chain was identified during a study of beta chain features in type 1 diabetes. The V and J ends lost 6 bases and 7 bases, in that order; junction bases with no gene match: 11. The CDR3 covers 15 residues. Germline CDR1 reads MDHEN; CDR2 reads SYDVKM. Expressed TCRB transcripts got sequenced, as all isolated RNA was reverse transcribed. Method: immunoSEQ multiplex PCR; TCRdb's copy keeps in-frame clones and lacks some. The table has a few hundred thousand clones, 25% to 30% seen once. This clone has just a few counts. CD4+ naive, central memory, regulatory and stem cell-like memory subsets were isolated by sorting on CD45RO/CCR7/CD25/CD127/CD95/CD27.

This clonotype originated in a man aged 30 to 39 in good health. The chain couples TRBV28 to TRBJ2-4, with TRBD1 matching over 8 bases. Sample: central memory CD4+ T cells from blood. The CDR3 here is CASSRPAGGTNIQYF. CDR3 bases: TGTGCCAGCAGCCGCCCGGCAGGGGGCACGAACATTCAGTACTTC.